The text below deals with one TCR beta chain. At one boundary the junction diverges from the germline segment, which might be a read error. Measured with immunoSEQ multiplex PCR; TCRdb has only the in-frame clones, and not every one. The sample holds roughly 200,000 clones, 70% to 90% seen once. This sample is drawn from a study of blood T cell repertoires in COVID-19. CDR3 size: 15 residues. Germline values: CDR1 LGHNT, CDR2 FRNRAP. Sample: peripheral blood. The origin of this receptor is a woman in her late teens or twenties who had recovered from COVID-19. This sequence joins TRBV12-5 and TRBJ2-3, with TRBD2 identical over 14 bases. The CDR3 region is CASGLDSPGLAGALF. The DNA of the CDR3 is TGTGCTAGTGGTTTGGACAGCCCGGGACTAGCGGGAGCCCTTTTT.